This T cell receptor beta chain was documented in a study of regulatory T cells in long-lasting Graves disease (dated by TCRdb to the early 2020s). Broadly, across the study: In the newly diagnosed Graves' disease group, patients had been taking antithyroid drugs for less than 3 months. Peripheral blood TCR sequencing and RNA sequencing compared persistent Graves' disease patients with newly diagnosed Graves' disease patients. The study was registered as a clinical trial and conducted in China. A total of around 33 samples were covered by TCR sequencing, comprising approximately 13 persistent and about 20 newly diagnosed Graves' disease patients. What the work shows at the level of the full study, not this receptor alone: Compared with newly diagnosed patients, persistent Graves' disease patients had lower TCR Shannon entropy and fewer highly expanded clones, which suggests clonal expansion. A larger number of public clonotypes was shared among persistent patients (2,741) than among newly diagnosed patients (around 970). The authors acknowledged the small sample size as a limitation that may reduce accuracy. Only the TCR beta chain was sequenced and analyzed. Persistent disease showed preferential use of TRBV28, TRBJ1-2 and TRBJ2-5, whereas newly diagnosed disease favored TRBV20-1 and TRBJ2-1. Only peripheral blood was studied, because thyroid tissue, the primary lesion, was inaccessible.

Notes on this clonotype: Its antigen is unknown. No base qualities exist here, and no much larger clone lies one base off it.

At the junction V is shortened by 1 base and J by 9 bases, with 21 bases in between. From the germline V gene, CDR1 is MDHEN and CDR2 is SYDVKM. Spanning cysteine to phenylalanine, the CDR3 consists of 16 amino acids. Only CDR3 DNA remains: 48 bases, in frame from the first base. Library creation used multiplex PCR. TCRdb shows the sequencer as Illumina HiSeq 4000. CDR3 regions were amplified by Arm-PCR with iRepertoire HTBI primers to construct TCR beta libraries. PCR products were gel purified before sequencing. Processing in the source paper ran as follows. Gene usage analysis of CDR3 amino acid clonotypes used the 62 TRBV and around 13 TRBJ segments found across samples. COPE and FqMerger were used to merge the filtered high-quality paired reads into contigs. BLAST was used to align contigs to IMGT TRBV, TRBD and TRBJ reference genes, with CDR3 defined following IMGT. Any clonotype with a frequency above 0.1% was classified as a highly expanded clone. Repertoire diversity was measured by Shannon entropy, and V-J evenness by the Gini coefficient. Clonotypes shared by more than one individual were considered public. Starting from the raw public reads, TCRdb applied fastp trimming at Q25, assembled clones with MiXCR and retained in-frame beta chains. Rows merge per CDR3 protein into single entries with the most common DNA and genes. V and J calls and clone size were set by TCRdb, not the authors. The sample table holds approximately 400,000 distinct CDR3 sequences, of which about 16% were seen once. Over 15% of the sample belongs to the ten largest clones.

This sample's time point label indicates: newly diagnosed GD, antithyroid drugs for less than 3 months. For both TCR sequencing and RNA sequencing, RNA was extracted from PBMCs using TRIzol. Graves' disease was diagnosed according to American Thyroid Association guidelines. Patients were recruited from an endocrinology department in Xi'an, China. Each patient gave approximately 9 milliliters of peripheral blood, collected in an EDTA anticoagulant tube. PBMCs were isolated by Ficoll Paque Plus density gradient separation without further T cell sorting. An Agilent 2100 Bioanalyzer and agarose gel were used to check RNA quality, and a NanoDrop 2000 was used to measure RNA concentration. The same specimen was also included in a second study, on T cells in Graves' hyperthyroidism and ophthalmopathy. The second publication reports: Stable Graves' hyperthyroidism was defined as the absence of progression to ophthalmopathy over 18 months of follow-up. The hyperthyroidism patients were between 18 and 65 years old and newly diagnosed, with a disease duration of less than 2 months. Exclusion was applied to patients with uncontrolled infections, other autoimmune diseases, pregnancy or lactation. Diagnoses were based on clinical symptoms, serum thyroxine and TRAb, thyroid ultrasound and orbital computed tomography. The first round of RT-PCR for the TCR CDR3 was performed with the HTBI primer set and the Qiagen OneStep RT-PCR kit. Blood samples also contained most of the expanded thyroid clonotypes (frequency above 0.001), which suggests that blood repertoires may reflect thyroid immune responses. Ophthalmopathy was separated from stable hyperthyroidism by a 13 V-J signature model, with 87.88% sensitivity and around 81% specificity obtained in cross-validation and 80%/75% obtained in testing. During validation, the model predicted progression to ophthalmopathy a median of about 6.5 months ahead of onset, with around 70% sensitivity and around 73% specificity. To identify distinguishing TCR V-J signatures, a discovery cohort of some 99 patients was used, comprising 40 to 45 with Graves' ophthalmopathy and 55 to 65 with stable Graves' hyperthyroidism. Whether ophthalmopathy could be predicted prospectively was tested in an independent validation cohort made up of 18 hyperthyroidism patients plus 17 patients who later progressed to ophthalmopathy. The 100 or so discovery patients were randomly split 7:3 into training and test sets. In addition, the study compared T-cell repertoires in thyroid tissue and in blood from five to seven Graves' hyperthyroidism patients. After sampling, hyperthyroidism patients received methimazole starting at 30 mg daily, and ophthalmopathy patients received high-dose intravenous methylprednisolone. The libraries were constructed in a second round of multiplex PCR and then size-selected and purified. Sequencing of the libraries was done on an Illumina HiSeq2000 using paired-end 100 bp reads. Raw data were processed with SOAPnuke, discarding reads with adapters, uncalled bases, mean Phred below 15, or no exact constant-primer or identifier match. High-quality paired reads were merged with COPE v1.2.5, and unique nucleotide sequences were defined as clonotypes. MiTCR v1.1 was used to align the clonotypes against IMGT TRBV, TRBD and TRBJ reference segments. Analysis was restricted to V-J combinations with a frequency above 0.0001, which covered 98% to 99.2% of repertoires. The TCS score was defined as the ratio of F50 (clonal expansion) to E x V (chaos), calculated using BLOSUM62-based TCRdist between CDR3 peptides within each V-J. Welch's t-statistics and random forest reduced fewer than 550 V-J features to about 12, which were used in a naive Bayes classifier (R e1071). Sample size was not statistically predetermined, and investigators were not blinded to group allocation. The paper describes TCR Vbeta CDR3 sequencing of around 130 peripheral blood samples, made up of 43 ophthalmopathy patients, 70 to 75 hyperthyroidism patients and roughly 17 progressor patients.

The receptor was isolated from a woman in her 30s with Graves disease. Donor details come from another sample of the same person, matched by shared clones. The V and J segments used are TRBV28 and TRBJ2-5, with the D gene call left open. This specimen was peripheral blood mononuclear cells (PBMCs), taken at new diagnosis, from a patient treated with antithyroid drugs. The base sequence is TGTGCCAGCAGTTTATTAGGCGCCGCAAGAGAGTCCGCCCAGTACTTC. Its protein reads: CASSLLGAARESAQYF.